The present TCR beta chain was sequenced within a study of shared clonotypes between healthy human individuals. The repertoire was sequenced with immunoSEQ multiplex PCR; TCRdb's copy has only in-frame clones and lacks some. This repertoire shows under 2,000,000 clones, approximately 95% found once; its top ten account for 1.2%. The CDR3 length is 17 residues. Germline lookup yields CDR1 SNHLY and CDR2 FYNNEI. J lost 4 bases, V lost 5 bases, and 16 bases had no gene match. Naive CD8 isolation took CD45RO-negative cells positively selected for CCR7 and excluded terminally differentiated effector memory CD45RA+ cells.

The sample was naive CD8+ T cells sorted from blood. V and J are TRBV2 and TRBJ2-7; 8 bases line up with TRBD2. The receptor comes from a man aged 18 to 29 in good health. Written as DNA, the CDR3 is TGTGCCAGCAGTCCCAAAGTGCGGGGGGTACTCAGTTACGAGCAGTACTTC. It codes for CASSPKVRGVLSYEQYF.